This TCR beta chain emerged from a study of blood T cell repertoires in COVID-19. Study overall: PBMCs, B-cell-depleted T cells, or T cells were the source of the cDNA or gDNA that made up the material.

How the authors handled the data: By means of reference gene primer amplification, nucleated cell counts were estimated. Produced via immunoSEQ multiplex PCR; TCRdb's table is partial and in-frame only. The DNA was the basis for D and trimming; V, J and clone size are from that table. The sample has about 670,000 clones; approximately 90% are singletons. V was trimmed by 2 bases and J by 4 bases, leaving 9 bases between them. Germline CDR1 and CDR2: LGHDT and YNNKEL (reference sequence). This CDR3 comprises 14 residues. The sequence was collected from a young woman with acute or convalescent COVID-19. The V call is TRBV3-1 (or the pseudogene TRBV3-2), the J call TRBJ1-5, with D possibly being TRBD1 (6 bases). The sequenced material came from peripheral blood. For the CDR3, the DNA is TGTGCCAGCAGCCAATCTGGACAGAATCAGCCCCAGCATTTT. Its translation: CASSQSGQNQPQHF.